This T cell receptor beta chain was sequenced during a study of identifying expanded T cells in peripheral blood. Whole-study results and caveats: Variance in clone template counts between two-week samples significantly increased with total template count across all healthy donors. Differentially abundant clones: about 1.2 between replicates, around 16 at about 13 days, 18 to 20 at four.

V shed 7 bases and J shed 3 bases, with 12 bases lying between them. Germline values: CDR1 MNHNY, CDR2 SVGAGI (reference sequence). The CDR3 extends over 13 amino acids. During the collection period, no donor immune events like infections were recorded. As regards this clone: The antigen is undetermined.

Produced via immunoSEQ multiplex PCR; TCRdb's table is partial and in-frame only. The data contain 75,000 to 95,000 clones, roughly 90% of them singletons. The sequenced material came from blood. The J gene is TRBJ1-1, the V gene TRBV6-6, with a possible D match to TRBD1 (5 bases). This TCR came from a person between 18 and 70 years old in good health. The CDR3 here is CASTFRVDTEAFF. As DNA, the CDR3 is TGTGCCAGCACCTTCAGGGTTGACACTGAAGCTTTCTTT.